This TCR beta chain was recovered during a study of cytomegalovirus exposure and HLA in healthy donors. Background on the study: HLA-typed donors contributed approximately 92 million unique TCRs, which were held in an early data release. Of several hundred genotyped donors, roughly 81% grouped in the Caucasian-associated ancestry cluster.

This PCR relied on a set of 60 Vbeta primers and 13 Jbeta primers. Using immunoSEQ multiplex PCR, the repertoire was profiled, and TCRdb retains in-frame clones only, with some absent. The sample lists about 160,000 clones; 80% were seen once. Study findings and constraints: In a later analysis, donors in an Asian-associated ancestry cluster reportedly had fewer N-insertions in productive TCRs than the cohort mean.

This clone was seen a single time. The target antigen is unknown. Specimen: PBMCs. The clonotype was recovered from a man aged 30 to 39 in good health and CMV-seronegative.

The CDR3 DNA reads TGCGCCAGCAGTCCAAGCGGTGGCGGGTACACAGATACGCAGTATTTT. Translated, it gives CASSPSGGGYTDTQYF. The genes are TRBV4-3 and TRBJ2-3; TRBD2 is a possible D gene (5 bases). The CDR3 extends over 16 amino acids. Trimming removed 6 bases at V and 2 bases at J, with 18 bases between. The germline V gene encodes CDR1 LGHNA and CDR2 YSLEER.